This TCR beta chain is drawn from a study of cytomegalovirus exposure and HLA in healthy donors. CDR3 length: 15 residues. Germline CDR1 and CDR2: SGHTA and FQGNSA. Trimming left V 3 bases short and J 4 bases short, with 15 bases between. Generated by immunoSEQ multiplex PCR, the TCRdb table keeps only in-frame clones and is missing some. The data show about 150,000 clones, roughly 91% seen once. V gene TRBV7-2 combines with J gene TRBJ2-5, with D possibly matching TRBD1 (6 bases). Sequenced input: PBMCs. The clonotype originates from a young woman in good health and CMV-seropositive. The CDR3 nucleotides read TGTGCCAGCAGCTTGAACGGACAGCGTCGAGAGACCCAGTACTTC. It is translated as CASSLNGQRRETQYF.